The clone carrying this T cell receptor beta chain has more than one count but fewer than ten. Germline lookup yields CDR1 SGHRS and CDR2 YFSETQ. There are 14 residues in the CDR3. V was cut by 4 bases and J by 2 bases, with 10 bases left in between. Profiling relied on immunoSEQ multiplex PCR, and the TCRdb table lists in-frame clones only, not all of them. The repertoire holds over 200,000 clones, with about four fifths as singletons. This sample stems from a study of blood T cell repertoires in COVID-19. The sample was peripheral blood. The clonotype was recovered from a woman aged 40 to 49 with acute or convalescent COVID-19. The V and J genes are TRBV5-1 and TRBJ2-1; tentative D call: TRBD1 (6 bases). This CDR3 is CASSPQGPYNEQFF. The CDR3 coding sequence is TGCGCCAGCAGCCCACAGGGTCCCTACAATGAGCAGTTCTTC.